This T cell receptor (beta chain) appears in the sequencing data of a study of CD8 T cells in ankylosing spondylitis. Study-wide results and limits: Matched ankylosing spondylitis synovial fluid reportedly contained a significantly enriched population of disease-linked clones. Apparently characteristic of ankylosing spondylitis blood was a TCR beta motif (about eight highly homologous variants).

Points on this clonotype: The target antigen is unknown.

Quantitative barcoded 5'-RACE was used to prepare TCR beta libraries. TCRdb re-derived calls from the 5' RACE reads in MiXCR, one entry per CDR3 protein. Of over 450,000 distinct CDR3 sequences in the sample, more than 9.5% were seen once. Germline V gene sequence: CDR1 SGHTS, CDR2 YDEGEE. This CDR3 contains 14 residues. V was shortened by 4 bases and J by 6 bases, with 16 bases between the two germline ends. The TCR sequence derives from a male donor with ankylosing spondylitis. The sequencing input was blood, either unsorted or a sorted T cell fraction (not recorded which). The gene calls are TRBV5-8 and TRBJ1-1; D perhaps matches TRBD1 (5 bases). CDR3 sequence: CASSRDGRVPEAFF. In nucleotides, the CDR3 is TGTGCCAGCAGCAGGGACGGGAGGGTGCCTGAAGCTTTCTTT.